Following are 28 T cell receptor beta chains from one sample sequenced in a study of blood T cell repertoires in COVID-19. The repertoire was sequenced with immunoSEQ multiplex PCR; TCRdb's copy has only in-frame clones and lacks some. The sample holds a few hundred thousand clones, about 80% seen once. The specimen was PBMCs or T cells enriched from blood (not recorded which). These receptors came from a middle-aged man who had recovered from COVID-19.

The gene calls are TRBV27 and TRBJ2-3; no definite D call. Trimming took off 8 bases at V and 6 bases at J, with 12 bases between the two ends. This CDR3 is 12 amino acids long. Per the germline V gene, CDR1 is MNHEY and CDR2 is SMNVEV (reference sequence). The CDR3 region is CASGVGFDTQYF. The CDR3 region has the DNA TGTGCCAGCGGAGTAGGCTTTGATACGCAGTATTTT.

This clone was seen a few times. The chain carries TRBV5-1 and TRBJ2-1; 11 bases line up with TRBD2. Germline assignment: CDR1 SGHRS and CDR2 YFSETQ. This CDR3 comprises 15 residues. V gave up 3 bases and J gave up 5 bases; unmatched junction bases: 4. CDR3 DNA sequence: TGCGCCAGCAGCTCCGGGACTAGCGGTAACAATGAGCAGTTCTTC. Encoded protein: CASSSGTSGNNEQFF.

The V and J genes are TRBV11-1 and TRBJ2-1, with D perhaps TRBD1 (5 bases). V dropped 1 base and J dropped 9 bases, with 16 bases sitting between them. Germline-derived CDR1 and CDR2 are SGHAT and FQDESV (reference sequence). This CDR3 is built from 15 residues. DNA of the CDR3: TGTGCCAGCAGCTTAGAAGGGGCCAGCGCAAGTGAGCAGTTCTTC. Its protein is CASSLEGASASEQFF.

V is TRBV7-3 and J is TRBJ1-6; possible D gene TRBD1, 6 bases. The CDR3 sequence is 12 residues long. CDR1 and CDR2 (germline): SGHTA, FQGTGA. V gave up 11 bases and J gave up 9 bases, with 14 bases separating them. This CDR3 is CAVGGATSPLHF. The CDR3 nucleotides are TGTGCCGTCGGGGGGGCTACTTCACCCCTCCACTTT.

The chain carries TRBV29-1 and TRBJ2-1; possible D gene TRBD2, 5 bases. Between the trimmed V and J ends, which lost 4 bases and 2 bases, there was a span of 12 bases. The CDR3 has 14 amino acids. Germline assignment: CDR1 SQVTM and CDR2 ANQGSEA. The CDR3, as DNA: TGCAGCGTTGGAGGTAGCGACACCTACAATGAGCAGTTCTTC. It is translated as CSVGGSDTYNEQFF.

J is TRBJ1-2 and V is TRBV7-9; 10 bases fit TRBD1. Germline V gene sequence: CDR1 SEHNR, CDR2 FQNEAQ (reference sequence). The CDR3 is 15 amino acids. The V and J ends lost 5 bases and 4 bases, in that order; junction bases with no gene match: 7. This chain's CDR3 is CASSQTGGKIYGYTF. CDR3 in DNA: TGTGCCAGCAGCCAGACAGGGGGCAAAATCTATGGCTACACCTTC.

This clone was counted a single time. The rearrangement links TRBV18 to TRBJ2-2; TRBD2 matches at 7 bases. Germline CDR1 and CDR2: KGHSH and LQKENI. This CDR3 spans 16 amino acids. With 3 bases clipped from V and 4 bases from J, the junction kept 8 bases outside the gene matches. The CDR3 region is CASSPGLGRATGELFF. The CDR3 DNA sequence: TGTGCCAGCTCACCTGGACTAGGGAGAGCCACCGGGGAGCTGTTTTTT. The full variable domain, rest sourced from reference TRBV18 and TRBJ2-2, is NAGVMQNPRHLVRRRGQEARLRCSPMKGHSHVYWYRQLPEEGLKFMVYLQKENIIDESGMPKERFSAEFPKEGPSILRIQQVVRGDSAAYFCASSPGLGRATGELFFGEGSRLTVL.

CDR3 sequence: CAWSETGFEAFF. CDR3 DNA: TGTGCCTGGAGCGAGACAGGTTTTGAAGCTTTCTTT. The chain combines TRBV30 with TRBJ1-1; tentative D call: TRBD1 (6 bases). The CDR3 is 12 amino acids. Germline CDR1 GTSNPN, CDR2 SVGIG (reference sequence). The V and J ends lost 3 bases and 7 bases respectively, with 12 bases between them.

The V and J genes are TRBV7-8 and TRBJ1-5; 7 positions match TRBD1. Unmatched junction bases numbered 9, after V lost 4 bases and J lost 6 bases. This CDR3 contains 15 residues. Germline lookup yields CDR1 SGHVS and CDR2 FQNEAQ. The CDR3 nucleotides read TGTGCCAGCAGCTCCCGACAGGGATACAGTCAGCCCCAGCATTTT. This gives the protein CASSSRQGYSQPQHF.

The CDR3 loop reads CASSPRQGEYEQYF. In nucleotides, the CDR3 is TGTGCCAGCAGCCCACGACAGGGGGAGTACGAGCAGTACTTC. The chain couples TRBV7-2 to TRBJ2-7, with 9 bases lining up with TRBD1. V gave up 5 bases and J gave up 4 bases; unmatched junction bases: 6. This CDR3 contains 14 residues. Germline V gene lookup returns CDR1 SGHTA and CDR2 FQGNSA.

V and J are TRBV4-1 and TRBJ2-3; tentative D call: TRBD1 (6 bases). Germline CDR1 is MGHRA and CDR2 is YSYEKL. V was pared by 4 bases and J by 9 bases, with 14 bases between. CDR3 length: 13 residues. The CDR3 DNA reads TGCGCCAGCAGCCGCCTCCCAGGGGAGACGCAGTATTTT. Its translation is CASSRLPGETQYF.

The CDR3 region has the DNA TGTGCCAGTTGGACTTTGGGACACATAAGGACTGAAGCTTTCTTT. Residues: CASWTLGHIRTEAFF. J is TRBJ1-1 and V is TRBV6-5; perhaps TRBD1 as D (6 bases). Per the germline V gene, CDR1 is MNHEY and CDR2 is SVGAGI. The CDR3 is 15 residues long. The V end lost 9 bases, the J end lost 5 bases, and 22 bases lay between the germline ends.

In this sample, this clone turned up once. V gene TRBV5-4 combines with J gene TRBJ2-7; 9 bases are shared with TRBD2. Germline trimming cut 8 bases from V and 6 bases from J; bases unmatched to any gene: 12. In germline, CDR1 is SGHNT, CDR2 YYREEE (reference sequence). CDR3 length: 14 residues. CDR3 residues: CASARREGSLEQYF. Here the CDR3 DNA reads TGTGCCAGTGCTAGGCGGGAGGGCTCCCTCGAGCAGTACTTC.

The chain uses TRBV7-9 and TRBJ1-5; D is ambiguous. Germline loops: CDR1 SEHNR, CDR2 FQNEAQ (reference sequence). CDR3 length: 12 residues. Trimming stripped 3 bases from V and 5 bases from J, with 5 bases between. The CDR3 nucleotides are TGTGCCAGCAGCTTCAGTTATCAGCCCCAGCATTTT. It codes for CASSFSYQPQHF. The full variable domain, rest sourced from reference TRBV7-9 and TRBJ1-5, is DTGVSQNPRHKITKRGQNVTFRCDPISEHNRLYWYRQTLGQGPEFLTYFQNEAQLEKSRLLSDRFSAERPKGSFSTLEIQRTEQGDSAMYLCASSFSYQPQHFGDGTRLSIL.

Concerning this clone: The germline gene is not matched at one end of the junction; a read error may be the cause. CDR3 sequence reads: CASSQATIEKLFF. The CDR3 nucleotides are TGTGCCAGCAGCCAAGCAACTATTGAAAAACTGTTTTTT. The rearrangement uses TRBV3-1 (or the pseudogene TRBV3-2) and TRBJ1-4; the D is unclear. The CDR3 sequence is 13 residues long. From germline, CDR1 is LGHDT and CDR2 YNNKEL (reference sequence).

V gene TRBV5-1 combines with J gene TRBJ2-3; no firm D call. V dropped 4 bases and J dropped 3 bases, with 12 bases sitting between them. There are 14 residues in the CDR3. CDR1 is SGHRS, CDR2 YFSETQ, per germline. CDR3 region: CASSLTDGTDTQYF. The CDR3, as DNA: TGCGCCAGCAGCCTAACAGACGGAACAGATACGCAGTATTTT.

The chain carries TRBV18 and TRBJ2-1; D uncertain. Germline V gene sequence: CDR1 KGHSH, CDR2 LQKENI. V lost 0 bases and J lost 7, with 7 bases in between. The CDR3 spans 13 residues. The CDR3 region is CASSPPGVNEQFF. CDR3 bases: TGTGCCAGCTCACCACCGGGCGTGAATGAGCAGTTCTTC. Full variable domain (rest looked up from reference TRBV18 and TRBJ2-1): NAGVMQNPRHLVRRRGQEARLRCSPMKGHSHVYWYRQLPEEGLKFMVYLQKENIIDESGMPKERFSAEFPKEGPSILRIQQVVRGDSAAYFCASSPPGVNEQFFGPGTRLTVL.

The chain links TRBV5-1 to TRBJ2-1, with a possible D match to TRBD2 (6 bases). Germline V gene sequence: CDR1 SGHRS, CDR2 YFSETQ. V was trimmed by 1 base and J by 7 bases, leaving 21 bases between them. The CDR3 totals 17 residues. The CDR3 DNA follows: TGCGCCAGCAGCTTGCGGTCTGGGGGGTCGCTTGGGAATGAGCAGTTCTTC. Translation: CASSLRSGGSLGNEQFF.

The chain joins TRBV28 to TRBJ1-2; D call uncertain. The CDR3 has 13 amino acids. V lost 7 bases and J 7 bases, leaving 16 bases between the germline ends. The germline CDR1 and CDR2 sequences are MDHEN and SYDVKM. The DNA of the CDR3 is TGTGCCAGCAAACGGTCCATATCGCCTGGCTACACCTTC. Its protein product is CASKRSISPGYTF.

This chain joins TRBV4-1 and TRBJ1-5; the D gene is possibly TRBD1 (5 bases). CDR3 length: 17 residues. The germline CDR1 and CDR2 sequences are MGHRA and YSYEKL. V was trimmed by 0 bases and J by 1 base, leaving 13 bases between them. Here the CDR3 DNA reads TGCGCCAGCAGCCAAGATCCGGGGGAAGGGAGCAATCAGCCCCAGCATTTT. Its protein product is CASSQDPGEGSNQPQHF.

The rearrangement uses TRBV5-1 and TRBJ2-5; TRBD2 matches at 11 bases. This CDR3 has 14 residues. J was trimmed by 4 bases and V by 3 bases; bases with no gene match: 2. Germline V gene data show CDR1 as SGHRS and CDR2 as YFSETQ. The CDR3 loop reads CASSYTSGGETQYF. In nucleotides, the CDR3 is TGCGCCAGCAGCTATACTAGCGGGGGAGAGACCCAGTACTTC.

This clone was picked up many times. The same CDR3 is also encoded by other DNA sequences in this sample. The rearrangement uses TRBV12-3 or TRBV12-4 and TRBJ1-6; 10 bases map to TRBD1. The CDR3 is 13 residues long. V shed 7 bases and J 10 bases; nucleotides not matched to a gene: 4. Here the CDR3 reads CASTLTGGSPLHF. The CDR3 bases are TGTGCCAGCACATTGACAGGGGGCTCACCCCTCCACTTT.

The J gene is TRBJ1-4, the V gene TRBV3-1 (or the pseudogene TRBV3-2), with TRBD1 matching over 8 bases. CDR3 length: 16 amino acids. Germline values: CDR1 LGHDT, CDR2 YNNKEL (reference sequence). V gave up 5 bases and J gave up 8 bases; unmatched junction bases: 13. CDR3: CASSFIQGAIREKLFF. The CDR3, as DNA: TGTGCCAGCAGCTTCATCCAGGGGGCCATCAGGGAAAAACTGTTTTTT.

The chain joins TRBV30 to TRBJ2-5; TRBD2 is a possible D gene (6 bases). Trimming cost V 0 bases and J 5 bases, with 13 bases left between them. CDR3 length: 14 residues. Germline CDR1 and CDR2: GTSNPN and SVGIG (reference sequence). This CDR3 reads CAWSVTAGRETQYF. Here the CDR3 DNA reads TGTGCCTGGAGTGTAACGGCAGGGAGGGAGACCCAGTACTTC.

The chain employs TRBV12-5 and TRBJ1-2, with D maybe TRBD1 (6 bases). V lost 3 bases, J lost 7 bases, and 12 bases lay in between. Germline CDR1 is LGHNT and CDR2 is FRNRAP. This CDR3 is built from 13 residues. The CDR3 reads CASGLSGAGGYTF. CDR3 nucleotide sequence: TGTGCTAGTGGTTTATCAGGGGCGGGTGGCTACACCTTC. Full variable domain (outside the CDR3, taken from reference TRBV12-5 and TRBJ1-2): DARVTQTPRHKVTEMGQEVTMRCQPILGHNTVFWYRQTMMQGLELLAYFRNRAPLDDSGMPKDRFSAEMPDATLATLKIQPSEPRDSAVYFCASGLSGAGGYTFGSGTRLTVV.

V and J are TRBV3-1 (or the pseudogene TRBV3-2) and TRBJ1-4; tentatively, D is TRBD1 (5 bases). Trimming shortened V by 6 bases and J by 6 bases, and 11 bases separated the two germline ends. The CDR3 sequence is 13 residues long. Germline V gives CDR1 LGHDT, CDR2 YNNKEL (reference sequence). The CDR3 region has the DNA TGTGCCAGCAGGCACAGACAGTATGAAAAACTGTTTTTT. Protein product: CASRHRQYEKLFF.

The sample holds many counts of this clone. The genes are TRBV7-9 and TRBJ2-2; D not certain. CDR1 is SEHNR, CDR2 FQNEAQ, per germline (reference sequence). The CDR3 runs to 13 residues. Trimming stripped 2 bases from V and 4 bases from J, with 5 bases between. The CDR3 DNA is TGTGCCAGCAGCTTATACGGCACCGGGGAGCTGTTTTTT. Translation: CASSLYGTGELFF. Variable domain in full (rest from reference TRBV7-9 and TRBJ2-2): DTGVSQNPRHKITKRGQNVTFRCDPISEHNRLYWYRQTLGQGPEFLTYFQNEAQLEKSRLLSDRFSAERPKGSFSTLEIQRTEQGDSAMYLCASSLYGTGELFFGEGSRLTVL.

The chain recombines TRBV4-1 with TRBJ2-3; 8 bases map to TRBD2. Trimming cost V 0 bases and J 1 base; bases outside gene matches: 6. This CDR3 spans 17 amino acids. Germline V gene lookup returns CDR1 MGHRA and CDR2 YSYEKL. CDR3: CASSQDPASGRTDTQYF. CDR3 sequence (DNA): TGCGCCAGCAGCCAAGATCCGGCTAGCGGGCGCACAGATACGCAGTATTTT.